These 9 T cell receptor beta chains came from one sample sequenced in a study of cytomegalovirus exposure and HLA in healthy donors. Data came from immunoSEQ multiplex PCR; TCRdb stores just in-frame clones and leaves some out. The repertoire holds more than 250,000 clones, with 70% to 90% as singletons. Specimen: PBMCs. All receptors come from a woman aged 18-29 years in good health and CMV-seronegative.

The V and J genes are TRBV29-1 and TRBJ2-3, with D perhaps TRBD1 (7 bases). Germline CDR1 is SQVTM and CDR2 is ANQGSEA. This CDR3 spans 16 amino acids. The V end lost 3 bases, the J end lost 2 bases, and 18 bases lay between the germline ends. CDR3 in amino acids: CSVDKGASANTDTQYF. For the CDR3, the DNA is TGCAGCGTTGATAAGGGGGCTAGCGCTAACACAGATACGCAGTATTTT.

The chain links TRBV5-4 to TRBJ2-7, with a weak D call TRBD1 (6 bases). The CDR3 totals 14 residues. Germline CDR1 reads SGHNT; CDR2 reads YYREEE (reference sequence). V lost 4 bases to trimming and J lost 2 bases, with 13 bases between them. CDR3 coding DNA: TGTGCCAGCAGCAAAGGACAGACCCCCTACGAGCAGTACTTC. This sequence encodes CASSKGQTPYEQYF.

The DNA for the CDR3 is TGTGCCAGCAGCGCCACAGGGCTCCGAAACACTGAAGCTTTCTTT. Its protein is CASSATGLRNTEAFF. The chain combines TRBV5-4 with TRBJ1-1, with D perhaps matching TRBD1 (6 bases). Germline loops: CDR1 SGHNT, CDR2 YYREEE (reference sequence). V lost 4 bases and J lost 2, with 15 bases in between. The CDR3 contains 15 residues.

The CDR3 sequence: CASSSDRQGAENTEAFF. The CDR3 nucleotides read TGTGCCAGCAGTTCGGATCGACAGGGGGCAGAAAACACTGAAGCTTTCTTT. This chain joins TRBV28 and TRBJ1-1, with TRBD1 identical over 10 bases. The length of the CDR3 is 17 residues. With V trimmed by 4 bases and J by 2 bases, 10 bases remained unmatched. The germline gives CDR1 MDHEN, CDR2 SYDVKM.

The rearrangement uses TRBV11-1 and TRBJ2-2; TRBD2 is a possible D gene (6 bases). CDR1 is SGHAT, CDR2 FQDESV, per germline (reference sequence). V lost 3 bases and J 2 bases, leaving 7 bases between the germline ends. The CDR3 loop spans 14 amino acids. Here the CDR3 reads CASSLGLNTGELFF. As DNA, the CDR3 is TGTGCCAGCAGCTTGGGACTCAACACCGGGGAGCTGTTTTTT.

V gene TRBV18 combines with J gene TRBJ1-5; D is uncertain. V was shortened by 2 bases and J by 2 bases, with 13 bases between the two germline ends. The V gene's germline CDR1 is KGHSH and CDR2 LQKENI. The CDR3 runs to 16 residues. The CDR3 here is CASSPRGSWGNQPQHF. CDR3 nucleotides: TGTGCCAGCTCACCAAGAGGCTCCTGGGGCAATCAGCCCCAGCATTTT.

In this sample, this clone turned up once. The chain carries TRBV7-2 and TRBJ2-3; 7 bases match TRBD2. Per the germline V gene, CDR1 is SGHTA and CDR2 is FQGNSA. J was trimmed by 7 bases and V by 4 bases; bases with no gene match: 11. The CDR3 spans 15 residues. CDR3 sequence: CASSSRTRAPNTQYF. Here the CDR3 DNA reads TGTGCCAGCAGCTCGCGGACTAGGGCCCCGAATACGCAGTATTTT. The variable domain in full, with the rest retrieved from reference TRBV7-2 and TRBJ2-3, is GAGVSQSPSNKVTEKGKDVELRCDPISGHTALYWYRQSLGQGLEFLIYFQGNSAPDKSGLPSDRFSAERTGGSVSTLTIQRTQQEDSAVYLCASSSRTRAPNTQYFGPGTRLTVL.

This chain uses TRBV30 with TRBJ2-7, with 9 bases fitting TRBD1. This CDR3 has 16 residues. Germline CDR1 and CDR2: GTSNPN and SVGIG (reference sequence). V shed 6 bases, J shed 6 bases, and the junction held 18 bases outside the gene matches. The CDR3 region is CACYPTPGQGKREQYF. Here the CDR3 DNA reads TGTGCCTGTTATCCTACGCCGGGACAGGGTAAACGCGAGCAGTACTTC.

The chain carries TRBV28 and TRBJ2-4; 12 bases match TRBD2. Trimming took 8 bases from V and 0 from J; bases not matched to a gene: 8. The germline gives CDR1 MDHEN, CDR2 SYDVKM. This CDR3 region has 17 residues. CDR3 sequence: CASSSGRALVAKNIQYF. In DNA form, the CDR3 reads TGTGCCAGCTCTAGCGGGAGGGCGTTGGTAGCCAAAAACATTCAGTACTTC.